This record concerns one T cell receptor (beta chain) sequence. The sample is drawn from a study of blood T cell repertoires in COVID-19. Germline lookup yields CDR1 MDHEN and CDR2 SYDVKM. The CDR3 spans 14 residues. Deletions cut 3 bases from V and 2 bases from J, with 10 bases between. Repertoires were generated with immunoSEQ multiplex PCR, while TCRdb's copy carries only in-frame clones and drops some. The sample has 110,000 to 150,000 clones, around 80% seen once; the top ten hold over 5%. This sequence joins TRBV28 and TRBJ2-5, with D perhaps TRBD1 (5 bases). The receptor was derived from a woman in her forties or fifties who had recovered from COVID-19. Material for sequencing was PBMCs or T cells enriched from blood (not recorded which). The CDR3 nucleotides read TGTGCCAGCAGTTTGGGCAGGGCTCAAGAGACCCAGTACTTC. It yields the protein CASSLGRAQETQYF. The complete variable domain, with remaining parts taken from reference TRBV28 and TRBJ2-5, reads DVKVTQSSRYLVKRTGEKVFLECVQDMDHENMFWYRQDPGLGLRLIYFSYDVKMKEKGDIPEGYSVSREKKERFSLILESASTNQTSMYLCASSLGRAQETQYFGPGTRLLVL.